Listed below are T cell receptor beta chains from one sample, sequenced in a study of blood T cell repertoires in COVID-19. TCRdb's copy holds only in-frame clones and misses some; the assay was immunoSEQ multiplex PCR. The sample has more than 150,000 clones; 75% to 90% are singletons. Specimen: peripheral blood. All receptors come from a man aged 35 to 55 with acute or convalescent COVID-19. Each CDR3 is given with its conserved first and last residue. D genes are given only for firm matches. The size field is filled for only some rows; it gives once, few, many or a size class.

clone_size	j_call	v_call	d_call	cdr3_nt	cdr3_aa
.	TRBJ2-1	TRBV5-4	.	TGTGCCAGCAGCTTGGACGTCGGGGACTACAATGAGCAGTTCTTC	CASSLDVGDYNEQFF
once	TRBJ2-7	TRBV3-1/TRBV3-2	TRBD1	TGTGCCAGCAGCCAAGGCGGGACAGGGCTTTCGTCCAGGCAGTACTTC	CASSQGGTGLSSRQYF
.	TRBJ2-1	TRBV25-1	.	TGTGCCAGCAGTGAATATCCGATATCACACTACAATGAGCAGTTCTTC	CASSEYPISHYNEQFF
.	TRBJ2-7	TRBV7-2	.	TGTGCCAGCAGTCAGAACCCCGACAACTCCTACGAGCAGTACTTC	CASSQNPDNSYEQYF
.	TRBJ2-6	TRBV5-1	.	TGCGCCAGCAGCCGACAGATCTCTGGGGCCAACGTCCTGACTTTC	CASSRQISGANVLTF
.	TRBJ2-1	TRBV11-2	TRBD2	TGTGCCAGCAGCCTAGGTGGGGGACTAGGATTGCGGGAGCAGTTCTTC	CASSLGGGLGLREQFF
.	TRBJ2-3	TRBV10-1	TRBD2	TGCGCCAGCAGAGATCCCGGGGGGGCCTGCACAGATACGCAGTATTTT	CASRDPGGACTDTQYF
many	TRBJ2-7	TRBV30	TRBD1	TGTGCCTACTGGACAGGCGGACCCTACGAGCAGTACTTC	CAYWTGGPYEQYF
.	TRBJ2-7	TRBV29-1	TRBD1	TGCAGCGTTGCGGAGACAGGGTTTCCCCACGAGCAGTACTTC	CSVAETGFPHEQYF
.	TRBJ2-5	TRBV5-4	TRBD1	TGTGCCAGCAGCTTTCTTGGACAGGACAAGACCCAGTACTTC	CASSFLGQDKTQYF
.	TRBJ1-1	TRBV9	.	TGTGCCAGCAGCCCTCGGGACACGATGAACACTGAAGCTTTCTTT	CASSPRDTMNTEAFF
.	TRBJ1-1	TRBV28	.	TGTGCCAGCAGTTCCCCCGCAGACAAAAAAGCTTTCTTT	CASSSPADKKAFF
.	TRBJ1-1	TRBV19	.	TGTGCCAGTAGTACCCTCGGGGGGGCTGGCACTGAAGCTTTCTTT	CASSTLGGAGTEAFF
.	TRBJ1-4	TRBV28	.	TGTGCCAGCTCGACGGACAGATTGAGTGAAAAACTGTTTTTT	CASSTDRLSEKLFF
.	TRBJ2-1	TRBV19	TRBD1	TGTGCCACCACCCCGGGACAGGGCTATGAGCAGTTCTTC	CATTPGQGYEQFF
.	TRBJ1-2	TRBV6-4	TRBD1	TGTGCCAGCAGTGACTCGGGGACAGGGATGGGCTACACCTTC	CASSDSGTGMGYTF
.	TRBJ2-7	TRBV5-5	.	TGTGCCAGCAGCTTAATTTCAGGGAGGATTTCTGCCTACGAGCAGTACTTC	CASSLISGRISAYEQYF
once	TRBJ2-3	TRBV11-1	.	TGTGCCAGCAGCTTCCCGGGGTCCCATGGGGATACGCAGTATTTT	CASSFPGSHGDTQYF
.	TRBJ2-7	TRBV10-2	.	TGCGCCAGCAGTGATGGACAGAGCTCCTACGAGCAGTACTTC	CASSDGQSSYEQYF
few	TRBJ1-1	TRBV5-4	.	TGTGCCAGCAGCTTACCTACAGGGAAGGGCACTGAAGCTTTCTTT	CASSLPTGKGTEAFF
.	TRBJ2-1	TRBV9	TRBD2	TGTGCCAGCAGCGTCACCGTCGGGCCGCGGGGGTATGAGCAGTTCTTC	CASSVTVGPRGYEQFF
.	TRBJ2-7	TRBV7-2	TRBD1	TGTGCCAGCAGCTGGGACAGGGGTTCCTACGAGCAGTACTTC	CASSWDRGSYEQYF
once	TRBJ1-6	TRBV27	TRBD1	TGTGCCAGCAGTTCCCCCCGGACAGGGTTCAATTCACCCCTCCACTTT	CASSSPRTGFNSPLHF
.	TRBJ2-1	TRBV30	TRBD2	TGTGCCTGGAGTGTAAATCCGGGGGGGCGAGTGGGGTACAATGAGCAGTTCTTC	CAWSVNPGGRVGYNEQFF
.	TRBJ1-2	TRBV6-5	.	TGTGCCAGCAGTCGCCGCCAGGGGAGTAACTATGGCTACACCTTC	CASSRRQGSNYGYTF
once	TRBJ1-6	TRBV19	TRBD1	TGTGCCAGTAGTACTTCCGGACAGGGAACGAATTCACCCCTCCACTTT	CASSTSGQGTNSPLHF
.	TRBJ2-5	TRBV5-1	.	TGCGCCAGCACCTATTACGGGACTTCGGAGACCCAGTACTTC	CASTYYGTSETQYF
.	TRBJ1-2	TRBV10-1	.	TGCGCCAGCAGCGACAGTTCCTATGGCTACACCTTC	CASSDSSYGYTF
.	TRBJ2-2	TRBV28	TRBD2	TGTGCCAGCAGCAGACTAGCGAGGAACACCGGGGAGCTGTTTTTT	CASSRLARNTGELFF
.	TRBJ2-7	TRBV27	TRBD1	TGTGCCAGCAGTTCTTCAACCGGGACAGGGGGGTATCAGCAGTACTTC	CASSSSTGTGGYQQYF
.	TRBJ1-1	TRBV19	.	TGTGCCAGTAGTATAGAGGTGGGGGCCCAGAACACTGAAGCTTTCTTT	CASSIEVGAQNTEAFF
.	TRBJ1-3	TRBV30	.	TGTGCCTGGAAGGGGGGGCCTGGAAACACCATATATTTT	CAWKGGPGNTIYF
.	TRBJ1-3	TRBV5-4	.	TGTGCCAGCAGCATATCAGGGAGAAACACCATATATTTT	CASSISGRNTIYF
.	TRBJ1-1	TRBV11-2	TRBD1	TGTGCCAGCAGCTTAAGGACAGGGCTCACTGAAGCTTTCTTT	CASSLRTGLTEAFF
.	TRBJ1-3	TRBV5-1	TRBD1	TGCGCCAGCAGCTTGGGGACAGGTCCGGCTGGAAACACCATATATTTT	CASSLGTGPAGNTIYF
.	TRBJ1-1	TRBV6-5	.	TGTGCCAGCAGTTCGAGACAGGAAGCTTTCTTT	CASSSRQEAFF
.	TRBJ2-7	TRBV6-5	.	TGTGCCAGCAGTTACTCGATAGGGAGTCTCTACGAGCAGTACTTC	CASSYSIGSLYEQYF
.	TRBJ1-1	TRBV6-4	TRBD1	TGTGCCAGCAGCGCCGGACAGGGAAACACTGAAGCTTTCTTT	CASSAGQGNTEAFF
.	TRBJ1-5	TRBV28	TRBD1	TGTGCCAGCAGCCTACCGGGACAGGTTAGCAATCAGCCCCAGCATTTT	CASSLPGQVSNQPQHF
.	TRBJ1-2	TRBV12-3/TRBV12-4	TRBD1	TGTGCCAGCAAGGACAGGGACTATGGCTACACCTTC	CASKDRDYGYTF
.	TRBJ1-1	TRBV7-9	TRBD1	TGTGCCAGCAGCCGTACTACAGGGGTCACCACTGAAGCTTTCTTT	CASSRTTGVTTEAFF
.	TRBJ2-7	TRBV28	TRBD2	TGTGCCACCCTGAAAGCGGGGAGGAGCTCCTACGAGCAGTACTTC	CATLKAGRSSYEQYF
.	TRBJ2-1	TRBV11-3	.	TGTGCCAGCAGCGATGGGACTGGCAAACCCTACAATGAGCAGTTCTTC	CASSDGTGKPYNEQFF
.	TRBJ2-3	TRBV5-1	TRBD1	TGCGCCAGCAGCTTCGCAGGGGGCCCGGCAGATACGCAGTATTTT	CASSFAGGPADTQYF
once	TRBJ2-7	TRBV15	TRBD1	TGTGCCACCAGCCCGGACAGGTTCGGCTACGAGCAGTACTTC	CATSPDRFGYEQYF
.	TRBJ1-2	TRBV14	.	TGTGCCAGCAGCCAAACAAACAGGGCGGATGGCTACACCTTC	CASSQTNRADGYTF
.	TRBJ1-1	TRBV7-3	.	TGTGCCAGCAGCTTACAGGGCTCTACTGAAGCTTTCTTT	CASSLQGSTEAFF
.	TRBJ2-7	TRBV2	.	TGTGCCAGCAGGGGACTCCCCTCCGAGCAGTACTTC	CASRGLPSEQYF
.	TRBJ2-1	TRBV5-6	TRBD2	TGTGCCAGCAGCTTCGGGGGGATAGACAATGAGCAGTTCTTC	CASSFGGIDNEQFF
.	TRBJ1-2	TRBV6-5	.	TGTGCCAGCAGTTACGGCCTGGGGGCGCCGGGCTACACCTTC	CASSYGLGAPGYTF
.	TRBJ2-5	TRBV7-3	.	TGTGCCAGCAGCTTAACGGAGGTCGGGGAGACCCAGTACTTC	CASSLTEVGETQYF